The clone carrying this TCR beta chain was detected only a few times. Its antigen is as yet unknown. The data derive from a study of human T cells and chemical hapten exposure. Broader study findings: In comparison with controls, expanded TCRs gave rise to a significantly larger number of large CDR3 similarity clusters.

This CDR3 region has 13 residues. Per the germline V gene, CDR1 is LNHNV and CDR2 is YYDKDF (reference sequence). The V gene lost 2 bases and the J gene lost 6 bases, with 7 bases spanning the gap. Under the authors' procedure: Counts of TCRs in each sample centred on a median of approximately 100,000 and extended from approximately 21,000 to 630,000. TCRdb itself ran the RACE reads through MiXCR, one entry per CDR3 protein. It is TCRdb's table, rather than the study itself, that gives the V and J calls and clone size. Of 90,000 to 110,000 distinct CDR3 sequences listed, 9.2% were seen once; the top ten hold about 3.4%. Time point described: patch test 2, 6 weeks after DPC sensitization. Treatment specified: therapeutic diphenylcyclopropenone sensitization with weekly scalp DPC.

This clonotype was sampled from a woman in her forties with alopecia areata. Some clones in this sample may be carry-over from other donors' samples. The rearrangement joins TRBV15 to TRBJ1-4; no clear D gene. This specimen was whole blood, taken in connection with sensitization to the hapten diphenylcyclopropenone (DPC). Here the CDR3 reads CATSRPPHEKLFF. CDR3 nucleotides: TGTGCCACCAGCAGACCTCCGCATGAAAAACTGTTTTTT.